The 2 T cell receptor beta chains in this list originate from one sample, sequenced in a study of cytomegalovirus exposure and HLA in healthy donors. In the PCR, 60 Vbeta and 13 Jbeta primers were used. Using immunoSEQ multiplex PCR, the repertoire was profiled, and TCRdb retains in-frame clones only, with some absent. The table includes 85,000 to 130,000 clones, over 75% detected once. The sample was PBMCs. These receptors were obtained from a man aged 55-75 years in good health and CMV-seropositive.

J is TRBJ2-1 and V is TRBV6-1; no firm D call. V gave up 3 bases and J gave up 7 bases, with 4 bases separating them. Germline loops: CDR1 MNHNS, CDR2 SASEGT. The CDR3 extends over 11 amino acids. The CDR3 DNA is TGTGCCAGCAGTGACTTTAATGAGCAGTTCTTC. Amino acid sequence: CASSDFNEQFF.

V gene TRBV6-1 combines with J gene TRBJ1-2; D possibly corresponds to TRBD1 (5 bases). The V gene's germline CDR1 is MNHNS and CDR2 SASEGT. The CDR3 is made up of 14 amino acids. With 3 bases removed from V and 7 bases from J, the gap between germline ends came to 15 bases. The CDR3 DNA reads TGTGCCAGCAGTGAGGTAGGGGCGACACGTGGCTACACCTTC. Protein: CASSEVGATRGYTF.